What follows are 13 T cell receptor beta chains derived from one specimen sequenced in a study of cytomegalovirus exposure and HLA in healthy donors. Both 60 Vbeta primers and 13 Jbeta primers went into the PCR. This table comes from immunoSEQ multiplex PCR, and its TCRdb copy is limited to in-frame clones, with some not included. Here the sample spans approximately 220,000 clones, roughly 84% being singletons. Sequencing used PBMCs. The receptors here all came from a boy between 2 and 10 years old in good health and CMV-seronegative.

Comment on this clone: The sample contains more than one DNA sequence encoding this CDR3. The V call is TRBV30, the J call TRBJ2-4; D is perhaps TRBD2 (5 bases). Per the germline V gene, CDR1 is GTSNPN and CDR2 is SVGIG (reference sequence). The CDR3 runs to 11 residues. V lost 1 base and J 7 bases, leaving 5 bases between the germline ends. Written as DNA, the CDR3 is TGTGCCTGGAGTGCGGGGAACATTCAGTACTTC. This sequence encodes CAWSAGNIQYF.

This chain links TRBV6-5 with TRBJ1-5; perhaps TRBD1 as D (6 bases). The CDR3 runs 14 residues. Trimming removed 6 bases at V and 3 bases at J, with 12 bases between. Germline CDR1 reads MNHEY; CDR2 reads SVGAGI. The CDR3 DNA follows: TGTGCCAGCAGCTCCGGACAGTCCAATCAGCCCCAGCATTTT. Translation: CASSSGQSNQPQHF.

In nucleotides, the CDR3 is TGCGCCAGCAGCTTGGCGGGAACAAGCTCCTACAATGAGCAGTTCTTC. The encoded protein is CASSLAGTSSYNEQFF. V usage is TRBV5-1 and J usage is TRBJ2-1; the D gene is possibly TRBD2 (5 bases). Looked up from germline, CDR1 is SGHRS and CDR2 is YFSETQ. The CDR3 spans 16 residues. Trimming cost V 0 bases and J 0 bases, with 10 bases left between them.

The chain has TRBV15 and TRBJ2-1, with a weak D call TRBD1 (5 bases). Germline values: CDR1 LNHNV, CDR2 YYDKDF (reference sequence). V was trimmed by 1 base and J by 8 bases, leaving 15 bases between them. The CDR3 has 15 amino acids. The CDR3 protein is CATSRGQGVGDEQFF. The CDR3 DNA reads as TGTGCCACCAGCAGAGGGCAGGGTGTAGGGGATGAGCAGTTCTTC. Filled out from reference TRBV15 and TRBJ2-1, the complete variable domain reads DAMVIQNPRYQVTQFGKPVTLSCSQTLNHNVMYWYQQKSSQAPKLLFHYYDKDFNNEADTPDNFQSRRPNTSFCFLDIRSPGLGDTAMYLCATSRGQGVGDEQFFGPGTRLTVL.

The chain links TRBV19 to TRBJ1-2; TRBD1 is a possible D gene (5 bases). CDR3 length equals 15 residues. V gave up 5 bases and J gave up 5 bases, with 18 bases separating them. Germline values: CDR1 LNHDA, CDR2 SQIVND (reference sequence). DNA for the CDR3: TGTGCCAGTAGTCCTGGAGTCAGGGCCCTATATGGCTACACCTTC. It yields the protein CASSPGVRALYGYTF.

The chain has TRBV4-1 and TRBJ1-2; D gene uncertain. Germline CDR1 reads MGHRA; CDR2 reads YSYEKL. This CDR3 is 14 amino acids long. The V end lost 0 bases, the J end lost 2 bases, and 7 bases lay between the germline ends. CDR3 sequence: CASSQEENNYGYTF. The CDR3 region has the DNA TGCGCCAGCAGCCAAGAGGAGAACAACTATGGCTACACCTTC.

The chain employs TRBV11-2 and TRBJ1-1; perhaps TRBD1 as D (6 bases). CDR1 and CDR2 (germline): SGHAT, FQNNGV. V gave up 5 bases and J gave up 5 bases, with 12 bases separating them. The CDR3 spans 13 residues. The CDR3 DNA reads as TGTGCCAGCAGCCAGCTGGGGGCTACTGAAGCTTTCTTT. Translation: CASSQLGATEAFF.

This chain links TRBV6-5 with TRBJ2-1; 9 bases fit TRBD1. The V segment lost 4 bases and the J segment 16 bases; nucleotides outside the gene matches: 8. The CDR3 length is 12 residues. Germline V gene data show CDR1 as MNHEY and CDR2 as SVGAGI. In DNA form, the CDR3 reads TGTGCCAGCAGTTGGGCCGGGACAGGGAAATTCTTC. Its translation is CASSWAGTGKFF.

The chain uses TRBV11-2 and TRBJ1-5; D ambiguous. From germline, CDR1 is SGHAT and CDR2 FQNNGV. The CDR3 loop spans 14 amino acids. With 3 bases removed from V and 1 base from J, the gap between germline ends came to 7 bases. As DNA, the CDR3 is TGTGCCAGCAGCTTGGGAGACAGCAATCAGCCCCAGCATTTT. Protein sequence: CASSLGDSNQPQHF.

The chain has TRBV10-2 and TRBJ2-3; 9 bases agree with TRBD2. J was trimmed by 0 bases and V by 6 bases; bases with no gene match: 4. The CDR3 has 15 amino acids. In germline, CDR1 is WSHSY, CDR2 SAAADI. The CDR3 sequence: CASRGLAASTDTQYF. The CDR3 DNA reads as TGCGCCAGCAGGGGACTAGCAGCTAGCACAGATACGCAGTATTTT.

The rearrangement uses TRBV27 and TRBJ2-3, with D unresolved. Germline CDR1 is MNHEY and CDR2 is SMNVEV (reference sequence). The CDR3 totals 14 residues. Trimming stripped 4 bases from V and 4 bases from J, with 12 bases between. The DNA for the CDR3 is TGTGCCAGCAGTTGGGCAGCATCGGCAGATACGCAGTATTTT. Its translation is CASSWAASADTQYF.

The chain uses TRBV6-6 and TRBJ1-5; D not certain. Germline-derived CDR1 and CDR2 are MNHNY and SVGAGI (reference sequence). V lost 6 bases to trimming and J lost 7 bases, with 4 bases between them. This CDR3 is built from 10 residues. Here the CDR3 DNA reads TGTGCCAGCAGCCAACAGCCCCAGCATTTT. Translated, it gives CASSQQPQHF.

The chain links TRBV18 to TRBJ2-7; tentative D call: TRBD1 (5 bases). V lost 1 base and J lost 2, with 12 bases in between. CDR3 size: 15 residues. The germline V gene has CDR1 KGHSH and CDR2 LQKENI. The CDR3: CASSPRPAGPYEQYF. CDR3 sequence (DNA): TGTGCCAGCTCACCACGGCCGGCAGGGCCCTACGAGCAGTACTTC.